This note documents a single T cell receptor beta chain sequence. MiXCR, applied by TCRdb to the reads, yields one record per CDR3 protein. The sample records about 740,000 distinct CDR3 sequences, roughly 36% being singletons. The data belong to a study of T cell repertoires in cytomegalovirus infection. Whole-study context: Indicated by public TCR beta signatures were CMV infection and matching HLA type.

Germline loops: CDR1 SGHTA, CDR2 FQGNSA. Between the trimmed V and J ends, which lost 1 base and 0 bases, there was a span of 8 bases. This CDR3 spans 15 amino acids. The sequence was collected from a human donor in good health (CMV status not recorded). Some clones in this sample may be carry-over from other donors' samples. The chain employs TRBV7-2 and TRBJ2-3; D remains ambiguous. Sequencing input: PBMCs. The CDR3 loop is CASSLGARSTDTQYF. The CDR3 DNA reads TGTGCCAGCAGCTTAGGGGCCCGGAGCACAGATACGCAGTATTTT.